This T cell receptor beta chain was sequenced during a study of PD-1 blockade in classical Hodgkin lymphoma (TCRdb year 2020). For the wider study: Nivolumab dosing was 3 mg/kg intravenously every 2 weeks, continuing until either disease progression or unacceptable toxicity. To define a peripheral blood immune signature of response to PD-1 blockade in classical Hodgkin lymphoma, the study combined TCR beta sequencing with CyTOF. The investigation overall reported the following: Lower diversity was observed in patients in whom nivolumab was started less than 1 year after ASCT, and these patients were excluded from later analyses so that confounding by immune reconstitution would be avoided. Baseline TCR diversity was reported to be lower in newly diagnosed patients than in healthy donors and to be lower still in relapsed/refractory patients. The study was limited to a single clinical trial cohort, and causes of repertoire differences, possibly disease activity or prior therapy, remained undefined. CD4+ but not CD8+ TCR diversity rose significantly by C4D1 (p=0.0027 vs p=0.16), most apparent in complete responders (p=0.02). Trial patients with a complete response had baseline diversity similar to that of newly diagnosed patients, while partial responders and progressors had significantly lower diversity.

The Qiagen DNeasy kit was used to extract genomic DNA both from unsorted PBMCs and from the negatively selected CD4+ and CD8+ fractions. TCR beta CDR3 regions were subjected to amplification by immunoSEQ multiplex PCR with primers that anneal to V and J segments. A synthetic immune receptor repertoire was used to minimize amplification bias, and any remaining bias was removed computationally after sequencing. For the original study's pipeline: Custom Python scripts were used to quantify repertoire diversity as the Shannon entropy index. Unsorted, CD4+ and CD8+ repertoires were examined separately, except in combined analyses, for which CD4+ and CD8+ sequences were merged in silico. A clone counted as expanded when the clone's frequency after treatment rose at least 2-fold relative to C1D1, and clones undetected at baseline were given a pseudocount of 0.5. Singleton clones were defined as clones with 0 or 1 copy at C1D1, and non-singleton clones were defined as clones with 2 or more copies. By matching protein sequences in sorted samples from the same patient, clones expanded in unsorted samples were annotated as CD4+, CD8+ or unknown. Wilcoxon tests on paired samples were used to test changes in diversity from C1D1 to C4D1. TCRdb provides this immuneACCESS table in a form limited to in-frame rearrangements. Some clones are lacking; in checked studies, under half of them reflect an unresolved V gene, and why the rest are absent is not known. That table furnishes V, J and clone size, whereas the DNA furnished D and trimming. This sample comprises 38,000 or so clones, roughly three quarters of them detected only once. The ten most abundant clones make up 14% of the sample.

This clone was seen once. The target of this receptor is not known. No base quality values were provided; no much bigger clone lies one nucleotide off. The sample's time point label, in plain terms: cycle 2 day 1 (C2D1) of nivolumab. All trial patients had relapsed after autologous stem cell transplantation, with cohorts A, B and C differing in prior brentuximab vedotin exposure. A total of around 59 patients with relapsed/refractory classical Hodgkin lymphoma made up the trial cohort, and each patient's best overall response was complete response, partial response or progressive disease. Trial patients were treated with single-agent nivolumab in the multi-cohort phase II CheckMate 205 trial. An independent review committee assessed best overall response using the 2007 International Working Group response criteria. Trial PBMCs were collected immediately before nivolumab initiation (C1D1) and during therapy at cycle 2 day 1 and cycle 4 day 1. Peripheral blood was collected in 8 mL Vacutainer Cell Preparation Tubes, from which PBMCs were isolated by centrifugation and then cryopreserved.

The germline ends are 18 bases apart after V is trimmed by 4 bases and J by 0 bases. The CDR3 spans 16 residues, from the cysteine through the phenylalanine. The entry retains the CDR3 DNA only, 48 bases that are in frame from base 1. CDR1 GTSNPN and CDR2 SVGIG are derived from the germline V gene (reference sequence). This chain is built from TRBV30 and TRBJ1-2; the D gene is perhaps TRBD1, on 6 matching bases. This sample comprised peripheral blood mononuclear cells (PBMCs), obtained before the second cycle of nivolumab. The TCR sequence derives from a human donor with classical Hodgkin lymphoma. Read as DNA, the sequence is TGTGCCTGGATTCGAAAGGAGGCAGGGGCTAACTATGGCTACACCTTC. It codes for CAWIRKEAGANYGYTF.